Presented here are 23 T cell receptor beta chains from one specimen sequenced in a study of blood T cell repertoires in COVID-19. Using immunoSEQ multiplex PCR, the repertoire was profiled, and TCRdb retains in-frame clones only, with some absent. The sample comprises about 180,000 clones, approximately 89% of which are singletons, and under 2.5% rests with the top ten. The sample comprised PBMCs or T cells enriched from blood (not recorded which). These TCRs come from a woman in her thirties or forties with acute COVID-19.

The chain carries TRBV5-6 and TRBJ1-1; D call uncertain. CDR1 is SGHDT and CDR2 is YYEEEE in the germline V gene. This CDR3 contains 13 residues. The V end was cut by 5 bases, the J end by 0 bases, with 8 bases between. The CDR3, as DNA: TGTGCCAGCAGGCGGCGGTTGAACACTGAAGCTTTCTTT. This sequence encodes CASRRRLNTEAFF.

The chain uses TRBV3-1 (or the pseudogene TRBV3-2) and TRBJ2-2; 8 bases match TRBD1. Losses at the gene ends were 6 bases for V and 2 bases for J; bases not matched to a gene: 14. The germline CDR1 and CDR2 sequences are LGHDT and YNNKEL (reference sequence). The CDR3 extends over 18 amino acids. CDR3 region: CASSRVTGTGGNTGELFF. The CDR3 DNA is TGTGCCAGCAGTCGGGTTACCGGTACAGGGGGTAACACCGGGGAGCTGTTTTTT.

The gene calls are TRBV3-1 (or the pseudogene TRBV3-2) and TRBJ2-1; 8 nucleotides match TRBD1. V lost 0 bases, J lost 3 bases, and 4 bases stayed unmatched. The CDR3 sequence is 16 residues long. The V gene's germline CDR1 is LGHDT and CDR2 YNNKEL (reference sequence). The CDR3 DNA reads TGTGCCAGCAGCCAAGATCACAGGGGGGACTACAATGAGCAGTTCTTC. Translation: CASSQDHRGDYNEQFF.

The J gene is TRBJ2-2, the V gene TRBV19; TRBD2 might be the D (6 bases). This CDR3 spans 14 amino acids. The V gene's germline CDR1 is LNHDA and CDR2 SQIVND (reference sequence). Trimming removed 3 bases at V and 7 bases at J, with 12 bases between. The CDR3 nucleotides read TGTGCCAGTAGTATCGCCGCTAGCGTCGGGGAGCTGTTTTTT. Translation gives CASSIAASVGELFF.

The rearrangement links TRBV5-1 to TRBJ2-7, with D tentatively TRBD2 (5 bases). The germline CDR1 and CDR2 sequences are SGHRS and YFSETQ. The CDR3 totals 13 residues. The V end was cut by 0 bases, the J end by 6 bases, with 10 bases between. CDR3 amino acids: CASSLGGKGEQYF. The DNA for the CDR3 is TGCGCCAGCAGCTTGGGAGGGAAGGGCGAGCAGTACTTC.

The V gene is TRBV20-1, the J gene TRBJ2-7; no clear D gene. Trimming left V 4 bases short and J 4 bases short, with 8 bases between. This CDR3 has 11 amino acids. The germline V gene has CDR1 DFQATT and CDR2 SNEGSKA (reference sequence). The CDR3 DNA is TGCAGTGCTAAAATCCTTTACGAGCAGTACTTC. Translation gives CSAKILYEQYF.

CDR3 sequence reads: CASNSDRGRDTQYF. CDR3 sequence (DNA): TGTGCCAGCAATTCCGACAGGGGGCGCGATACGCAGTATTTT. V usage is TRBV7-2 and J usage is TRBJ2-3, with 10 bases matching TRBD1. Germline V CDR1 and CDR2: SGHTA, FQGNSA. CDR3 size: 14 residues. V was pared by 7 bases and J by 6 bases, with 7 bases of the junction left unmatched.

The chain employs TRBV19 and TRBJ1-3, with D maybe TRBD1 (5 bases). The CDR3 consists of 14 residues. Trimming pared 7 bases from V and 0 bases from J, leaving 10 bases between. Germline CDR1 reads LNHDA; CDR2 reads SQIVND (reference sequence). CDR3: CASKAGNSGNTIYF. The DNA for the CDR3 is TGTGCCAGTAAAGCAGGGAACTCTGGAAACACCATATATTTT.

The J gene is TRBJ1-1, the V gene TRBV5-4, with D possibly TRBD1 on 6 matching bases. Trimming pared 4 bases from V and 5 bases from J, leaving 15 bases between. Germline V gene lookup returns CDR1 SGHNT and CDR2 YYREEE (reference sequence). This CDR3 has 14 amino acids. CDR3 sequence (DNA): TGTGCCAGCAGCCGGGGAGGGGGGCAAACTGAAGCTTTCTTT. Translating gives CASSRGGGQTEAFF.

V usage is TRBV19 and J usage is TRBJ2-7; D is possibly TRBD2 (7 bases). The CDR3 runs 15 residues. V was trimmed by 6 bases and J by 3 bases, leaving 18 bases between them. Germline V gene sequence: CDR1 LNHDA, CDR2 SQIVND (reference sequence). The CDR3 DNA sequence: TGTGCCAGTAGCCTAGGGGGAGGGGACTTCTACGAGCAGTACTTC. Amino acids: CASSLGGGDFYEQYF.

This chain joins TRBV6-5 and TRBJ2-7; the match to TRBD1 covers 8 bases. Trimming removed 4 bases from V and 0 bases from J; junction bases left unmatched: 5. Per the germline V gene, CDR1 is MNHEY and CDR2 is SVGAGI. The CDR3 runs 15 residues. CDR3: CASSWTGRTSYEQYF. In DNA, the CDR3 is TGTGCCAGCAGTTGGACAGGGCGTACCTCCTACGAGCAGTACTTC.

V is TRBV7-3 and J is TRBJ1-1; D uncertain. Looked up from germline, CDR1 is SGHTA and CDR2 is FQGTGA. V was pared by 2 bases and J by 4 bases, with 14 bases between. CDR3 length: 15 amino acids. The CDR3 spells CASSLSPGGGTEAFF. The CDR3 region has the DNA TGTGCCAGCAGCTTATCCCCGGGTGGTGGCACTGAAGCTTTCTTT.

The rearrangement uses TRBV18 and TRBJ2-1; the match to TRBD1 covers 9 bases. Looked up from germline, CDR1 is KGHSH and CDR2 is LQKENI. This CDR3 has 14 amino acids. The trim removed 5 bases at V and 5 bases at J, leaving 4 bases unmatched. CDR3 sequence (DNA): TGTGCCAGCTCATCACGGACAGGGGACAATGAGCAGTTCTTC. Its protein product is CASSSRTGDNEQFF. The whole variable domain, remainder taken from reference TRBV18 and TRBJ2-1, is NAGVMQNPRHLVRRRGQEARLRCSPMKGHSHVYWYRQLPEEGLKFMVYLQKENIIDESGMPKERFSAEFPKEGPSILRIQQVVRGDSAAYFCASSSRTGDNEQFFGPGTRLTVL.

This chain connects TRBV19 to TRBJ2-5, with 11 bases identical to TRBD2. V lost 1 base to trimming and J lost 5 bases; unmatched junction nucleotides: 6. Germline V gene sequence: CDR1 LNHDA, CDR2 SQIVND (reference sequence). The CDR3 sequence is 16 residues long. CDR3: CASSIGLAGGSETQYF. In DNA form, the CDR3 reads TGTGCCAGTAGTATAGGGCTAGCGGGAGGATCCGAGACCCAGTACTTC.

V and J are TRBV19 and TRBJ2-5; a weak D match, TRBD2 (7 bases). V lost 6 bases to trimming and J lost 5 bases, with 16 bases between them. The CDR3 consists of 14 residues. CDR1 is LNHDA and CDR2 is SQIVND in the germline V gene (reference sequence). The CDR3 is CASSQLGGPETQYF. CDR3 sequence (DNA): TGTGCCAGTAGCCAGTTGGGGGGGCCGGAGACCCAGTACTTC.

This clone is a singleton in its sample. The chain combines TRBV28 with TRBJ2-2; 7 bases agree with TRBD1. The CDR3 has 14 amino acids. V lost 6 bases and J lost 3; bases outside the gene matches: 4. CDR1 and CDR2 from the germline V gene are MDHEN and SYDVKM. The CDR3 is CASRTGVDTGELFF. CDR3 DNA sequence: TGTGCCAGCAGAACAGGGGTGGACACCGGGGAGCTGTTTTTT.

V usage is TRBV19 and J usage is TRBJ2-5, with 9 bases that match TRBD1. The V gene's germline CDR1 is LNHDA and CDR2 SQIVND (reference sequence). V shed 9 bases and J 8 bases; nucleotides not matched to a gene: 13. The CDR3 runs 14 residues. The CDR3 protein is CASNPDRGQGTQYF. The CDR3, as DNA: TGTGCCAGCAACCCGGACAGGGGCCAAGGAACCCAGTACTTC.

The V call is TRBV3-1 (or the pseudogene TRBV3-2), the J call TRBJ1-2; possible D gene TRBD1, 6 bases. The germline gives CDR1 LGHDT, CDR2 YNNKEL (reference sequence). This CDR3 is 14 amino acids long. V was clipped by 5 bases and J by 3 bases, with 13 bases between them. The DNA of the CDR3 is TGTGCCAGCAGCTCCCGACAGGCGGACTATGGCTACACCTTC. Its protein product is CASSSRQADYGYTF.

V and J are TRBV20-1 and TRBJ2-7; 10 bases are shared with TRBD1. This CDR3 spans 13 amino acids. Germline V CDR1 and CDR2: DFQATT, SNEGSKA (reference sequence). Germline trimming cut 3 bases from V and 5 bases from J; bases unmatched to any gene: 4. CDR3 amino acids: CSASHGQGDEQYF. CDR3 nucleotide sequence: TGCAGTGCTAGTCACGGACAGGGGGACGAGCAGTACTTC.

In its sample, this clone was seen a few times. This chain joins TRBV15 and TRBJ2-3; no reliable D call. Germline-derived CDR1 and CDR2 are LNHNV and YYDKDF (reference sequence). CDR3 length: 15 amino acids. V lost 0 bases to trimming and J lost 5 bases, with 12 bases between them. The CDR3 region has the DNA TGTGCCACCAGCAGAGAGCCCCGAGCGCTAGATACGCAGTATTTT. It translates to CATSREPRALDTQYF.

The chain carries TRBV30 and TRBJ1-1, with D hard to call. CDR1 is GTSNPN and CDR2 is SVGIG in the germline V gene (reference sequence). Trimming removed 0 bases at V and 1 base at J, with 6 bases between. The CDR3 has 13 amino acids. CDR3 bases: TGTGCCTGGAGTGTACGGGAGAACACTGAAGCTTTCTTT. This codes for CAWSVRENTEAFF. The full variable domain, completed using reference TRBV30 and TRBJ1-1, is SQTIHQWPATLVQPVGSPLSLECTVEGTSNPNLYWYRQAAGRGLQLLFYSVGIGQISSEVPQNLSASRPQDRQFILSSKKLLLSDSGFYLCAWSVRENTEAFFGQGTRLTVV.

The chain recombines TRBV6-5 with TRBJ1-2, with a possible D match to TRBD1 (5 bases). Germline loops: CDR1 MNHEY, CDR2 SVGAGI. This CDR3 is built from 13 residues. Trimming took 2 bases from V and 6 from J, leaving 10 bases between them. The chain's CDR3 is CASSYRAGNGYTF. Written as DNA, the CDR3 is TGTGCCAGCAGTTACCGGGCAGGGAATGGCTACACCTTC.

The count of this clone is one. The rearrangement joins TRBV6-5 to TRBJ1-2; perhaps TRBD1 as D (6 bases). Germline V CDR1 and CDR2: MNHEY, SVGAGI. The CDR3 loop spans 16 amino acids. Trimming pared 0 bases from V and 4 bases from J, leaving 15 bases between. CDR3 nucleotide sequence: TGTGCCAGCAGTTACTCCGCGACAGGACAGTTCTATGGCTACACCTTC. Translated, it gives CASSYSATGQFYGYTF.